This T cell receptor (beta chain) derives from a study of T cell responses to AZD1222 COVID-19 vaccine. The method was immunoSEQ multiplex PCR; TCRdb's version includes in-frame clones alone and lacks a portion of them. The repertoire holds more than 95,000 clones, with roughly 82% as singletons. V was trimmed by 6 bases and J by 7 bases, leaving 17 bases between them. Germline V gene sequence: CDR1 SGHNT, CDR2 YYREEE (reference sequence). The CDR3 loop spans 14 amino acids. The V gene is TRBV5-4, the J gene TRBJ2-1, with D uncertain. This receptor was taken from an adult in good health. The source material was peripheral blood, sampled on day 0 of AZD1222 vaccination. The CDR3 sequence: CASTRIPARNEQFF. CDR3 sequence (DNA): TGTGCCAGCACTAGGATACCCGCTAGGAATGAGCAGTTCTTC.